The source of this TCR beta chain is a study of shared T cell receptors in the human thymus. In germline, CDR1 is SGHNT, CDR2 YYREEE (reference sequence). This CDR3 is 16 amino acids long. The V and J ends lost 2 bases and 6 bases respectively, with 17 bases between them. This clone was seen a single time. Sequenced by immunoSEQ multiplex PCR; TCRdb stores in-frame clones only, minus some. The table includes 720,000 or so clones, roughly 88% detected once. These data also featured in a second study, about human thymus T cells. From that report: Infants served as donors; they were healthy and Finnish and were having corrective surgery for congenital heart defects. Thymic resections from corrective heart surgery supplied the tissue. V and J genes seemed to be used with bias in thymic and blood repertoires. Thymic TCR repertoires of unrelated people reportedly overlapped highly.

Sequenced sample: thymocytes. V gene TRBV5-4 combines with J gene TRBJ2-2; D unclear. The clonotype was recovered from a girl less than two years old with a congenital heart defect. CDR3 nucleotides: TGTGCCAGCAGCTTCAAAGAGGCCCTATGGTCCGGGGAGCTGTTTTTT. This translates into CASSFKEALWSGELFF. Based on the CDR3 plus reference TRBV5-4 and TRBJ2-2, the full variable domain is ETGVTQSPTHLIKTRGQQVTLRCSSQSGHNTVSWYQQALGQGPQFIFQYYREEENGRGNFPPRFSGLQFPNYSSELNVNALELDDSALYLCASSFKEALWSGELFFGEGSRLTVL.